This is a list of T cell receptor beta chains from one sample in a study of blood T cell repertoires in COVID-19. Measured with immunoSEQ multiplex PCR; TCRdb has only the in-frame clones, and not every one. The table records approximately 69,000 clones, 81% of them present only once. Material: peripheral blood. The receptors were sampled from a woman aged 70 to 79 with acute or convalescent COVID-19. Both conserved end residues are part of each CDR3. D genes are given only for firm matches. Clone size is not always given. Where it is, it says once, few, many or a class for expanded clones.

j_call | v_call | clone_size | d_call | cdr3_length | cdr3_nt | cdr3_aa
TRBJ2-1 | TRBV11-3 | - | TRBD2 | 19 | TGTGCCAGCAGCATCAAGGGGGGACTAGCGGGAGGGGTCTACAATGAGCAGTTCTTC | CASSIKGGLAGGVYNEQFF
TRBJ1-3 | TRBV9 | - | - | 16 | TGTGCCAGCAGCGCGGGACTGTTGTCCTCTGGAAACACCATATATTTT | CASSAGLLSSGNTIYF
TRBJ1-5 | TRBV19 | few | - | 18 | TGTGCCAGTAGTCGCCTGGGAGTAAGGACGTCCGACGATCAGCCCCAGCATTTT | CASSRLGVRTSDDQPQHF
TRBJ2-1 | TRBV6-5 | - | - | 14 | TGTGCAACCGGGCAGGGCGGCTCCTACAATGAGCAGTTCTTC | CATGQGGSYNEQFF
TRBJ2-4 | TRBV7-6 | - | TRBD2 | 22 | TGTGCCAGCAGCTTATTCGACGGTGCGACTAGCGGGAGGGCCGGAGCCAAAAACATTCAGTACTTC | CASSLFDGATSGRAGAKNIQYF
TRBJ2-1 | TRBV9 | once | - | 14 | TGTGCCAGCAGCCCCTCCGGGACTCGCAATGAGCAGTTCTTC | CASSPSGTRNEQFF
TRBJ1-1 | TRBV4-1 | - | - | 12 | TGCGCCAGCAGCCAAGATAAACTTGAAGCTTTCTTT | CASSQDKLEAFF
TRBJ2-3 | TRBV28 | - | - | 15 | TGTGCCAGCAGTTTTCGGGACATTGACACAGATACGCAGTATTTT | CASSFRDIDTDTQYF
TRBJ2-7 | TRBV7-8 | few | - | 11 | TGTGCCAGCAGCTCAGGAACCGAGCAGTACTTC | CASSSGTEQYF
TRBJ2-1 | TRBV18 | - | TRBD2 | 15 | TGTGCCAGCTCAACTGAGGGACTAGCGGGGCATGAGCAGTTCTTC | CASSTEGLAGHEQFF
TRBJ1-5 | TRBV6-2/TRBV6-3 | few | TRBD1 | 15 | TGTGCCAGCAGTTACGGAACAGGGGGCGATCAGCCCCAGCATTTT | CASSYGTGGDQPQHF
TRBJ2-6 | TRBV18 | - | TRBD1 | 16 | TGTGCCAGCTCACCAACTACAGGGGCCGGGGCCAACGTCCTGACTTTC | CASSPTTGAGANVLTF
TRBJ2-7 | TRBV2 | - | - | 14 | TGTGCCAGTAAACGGGGACTTTCCGCCTACGAGCAGTACTTC | CASKRGLSAYEQYF
TRBJ1-5 | TRBV28 | - | - | 16 | TGTGCCAGCAGTCTCATACAGGGTAGGGGCAATCAGCCCCAGCATTTT | CASSLIQGRGNQPQHF
TRBJ2-3 | TRBV10-3 | - | TRBD2 | 14 | TGTGCCATCAGCAGAGCGGGGGGCACAGATACGCAGTATTTT | CAISRAGGTDTQYF
TRBJ1-5 | TRBV28 | - | - | 15 | TGTGCCAGCAGTTTCGCCGGCAGGGCTGGACAGCCCCAGCATTTT | CASSFAGRAGQPQHF
TRBJ1-4 | TRBV19 | - | TRBD1 | 16 | TGTGCCAGTAGTAAGGGACAGGGGATCACTAATGAAAAACTGTTTTTT | CASSKGQGITNEKLFF
TRBJ2-7 | TRBV28 | - | TRBD2 | 13 | TGTGCCAGCAGTTTTAGCGGGAGAAACGAGCAGTACTTC | CASSFSGRNEQYF
TRBJ2-7 | TRBV3-1/TRBV3-2 | - | TRBD2 | 16 | TGTGCCAGCAGCTCTCTCAAAGGGACTATCTCCTACGAGCAGTACTTC | CASSSLKGTISYEQYF
TRBJ1-4 | TRBV28 | - | TRBD1 | 15 | TGTGCCAGCAGCCGAGACAGGGGAGCTAATGAAAAACTGTTTTTT | CASSRDRGANEKLFF
TRBJ2-3 | TRBV5-1 | - | TRBD2 | 17 | TGCGCCAGCAGATTGGGACTAGCGGGGGCTAGCACAGATACGCAGTATTTT | CASRLGLAGASTDTQYF
TRBJ2-5 | TRBV5-1 | - | - | 14 | TGCGCCAGCAGCTTGACTGGGGCCCAAGAGACCCAGTACTTC | CASSLTGAQETQYF
TRBJ1-3 | TRBV7-6 | - | - | 17 | TGTGCCAGCAGCCTAACCCCCAGGGCGACCTCTGGAAACACCATATATTTT | CASSLTPRATSGNTIYF
TRBJ2-7 | TRBV4-1 | - | TRBD2 | 17 | TGCGCCAGCAGCCAAGTCGCGCTAGCGGGAGGTTCCTACGAGCAGTACTTC | CASSQVALAGGSYEQYF
TRBJ2-1 | TRBV27 | - | TRBD2 | 14 | TGTGCCAGCAGTCCCTGGGGGGGAATAAATGAGCAGTTCTTC | CASSPWGGINEQFF
TRBJ2-3 | TRBV11-1 | - | TRBD1 | 13 | TGTGCCAGCAGCTGGGACAGAACAGATACGCAGTATTTT | CASSWDRTDTQYF
TRBJ2-7 | TRBV14 | few | - | 10 | TGTGCCAGCAGCGCGTACGAGCAGTACTTC | CASSAYEQYF
TRBJ1-1 | TRBV9 | once | - | 15 | TGTGCCAGCAGCGTACAACCCACGGGGAACACTGAAGCTTTCTTT | CASSVQPTGNTEAFF
TRBJ1-6 | TRBV10-3 | few | - | 14 | TGTGCCATCAGTGAGGGAACGTCCGGGGCACCCCTCCACTTT | CAISEGTSGAPLHF
TRBJ2-4 | TRBV29-1 | - | TRBD2 | 16 | TGCAGCGTTGAAGTGTCCGTCGGGCTAGCGGAGAACATTCAGTACTTC | CSVEVSVGLAENIQYF
TRBJ1-1 | TRBV27 | - | - | 16 | TGTGCCAGCAGTTTATCGTGGGGGGGCAAGGGCTTTAAAGCTTTCTTT | CASSLSWGGKGFKAFF